The T cell receptor beta chain described here comes from a study of shared clonotypes between healthy human individuals. Study-level results: Depth of sequencing was expected to influence donor clonotype sharing.

Per germline, CDR1 SGHVS and CDR2 FQNEAQ. The V gene end was trimmed by 8 bases and the J gene end by 5 bases; junction bases not matched to a gene: 10. The CDR3 contains 15 residues. A single count supports this clone. Its cognate antigen is unknown. The repertoire was sequenced with immunoSEQ multiplex PCR; TCRdb's copy has only in-frame clones and lacks some. Of hundreds of thousands of clones in the sample, about 80% are singletons; the top ten hold about 11%. The sequenced sample was PBMCs. The chain joins TRBV7-8 to TRBJ1-5; 9 bases are a match to TRBD1. The sequence was obtained from a woman in her thirties or forties in good health. Some clones in this sample may be carry-over from other donors' samples. For the CDR3, the DNA is TGTGCCAGCGGGACAGGGATGTTTGGAGATCAGCCCCAGCATTTT. This translates into CASGTGMFGDQPQHF.